The clone carrying this T cell receptor (beta chain) was recorded a few times. Its antigen is as yet unknown. Universal primer sites and UMIs were introduced during 5'RACE template-switching synthesis of TCR cDNA. MiXCR was run by TCRdb on the 5' RACE reads, yielding one entry per CDR3 protein. This repertoire shows around 400,000 distinct CDR3 sequences, approximately 10% found once; its top ten account for 18%. The data were taken from a study of T cells after yellow fever vaccination. As for the study in general: Those fractions that held only low numbers of cells were prepared using the SMART-Seq v4 Ultra Low Input RNA kit.

Study results and limitations: A minor fraction of clonotypes spanned both CD4 and CD8 compartments. At 95% to 97% for CD4 and over 80% for CD8, most primary-vaccination clones showed up again after the booster.

Germline V lookup: CDR1 SGHTA, CDR2 FQGNSA. V dropped 1 base and J dropped 5; count of bases not matched to a gene: 4. The CDR3 runs 14 residues. The sequence was obtained from a man between 18 and 35 years old who received the YFV17D yellow fever vaccine. This sequence joins TRBV7-2 and TRBJ2-5; 7 nucleotides align to TRBD2. This sample comprised PBMCs, obtained on the day of the first yellow fever vaccination. As DNA, the CDR3 is TGTGCCAGCAGCTTAGTTTGGACTAGTGAGACCCAGTACTTC. Encoded protein: CASSLVWTSETQYF.